A selection of T cell receptor beta chains follows, all from one sample in a study of tumor and adjacent non-tumor tissue in lung cancer. TCRdb ran MiXCR on the multiplex PCR reads and lists one entry per CDR3 protein. The table records fewer than 90,000 distinct CDR3 sequences, around 76% of them present only once. The sequenced sample consisted of distant non-tumor lung tissue. These receptors were collected from a woman in her 50s with non-small cell lung cancer. The CDR3 runs from the conserved cysteine through the conserved F or W. A D gene is named only where the DNA matches it firmly. Only part of the rows carry a size: once, few, many, or a class if the clone is expanded.

j_call v_call d_call clone_size cdr3_aa cdr3_nt
TRBJ1-5 TRBV6-6 - - CASSYGQGTNKPQHF TGTGCCAGCAGCTACGGCCAGGGTACTAATAAGCCCCAGCATTTT
TRBJ2-1 TRBV5-1 - - CASSLAVGQGPANKQFF TGCGCCAGCAGCTTGGCGGTGGGGCAGGGGCCTGCGAATAAGCAGTTCTTC
TRBJ2-1 TRBV11-2 - - CTSSLEAFNEQFF TGTACTAGCAGCCTAGAGGCTTTCAATGAACAGTTCTTC
TRBJ2-5 TRBV4-1 - - CTSSHGAQESQYF TGCACCAGCAGTCACGGGGCACAAGAGAGCCAGTACTTC
TRBJ2-2 TRBV29-1 TRBD1 - CSVRDRDRDTWELFF TGCAGCGTTAGGGACAGGGACAGAGACACCTGGGAGCTGTTTTTT
TRBJ2-7 TRBV11-2 TRBD2 - CASSLGKSGGYEQYF TGTGCCAGCAGCTTAGGCAAAAGCGGGGGCTACGAGCAGTACTTC
TRBJ1-1 TRBV12-3/TRBV12-4 - - CASSLRRGEAFF TGTGCCAGCAGTTTGCGGAGAGGGGAAGCTTTCTTT
TRBJ2-7 TRBV11-2 - - CASSLRCGEQYF TGTGCTAGCAGCTTAAGATGCGGGGAGCAGTACTTC
TRBJ2-2 TRBV4-2 - - CASSQDHMGPGELFF TGTGCAAGCAGCCAAGATCATATGGGTCCGGGGGAGCTGTTTTTT
TRBJ2-7 TRBV5-1 - - CVSNYRSNSYEQYF TGCGTCAGCAACTACCGGTCCAACTCCTACGAGCAGTACTTC
TRBJ2-1 TRBV10-3 TRBD2 many CAISDQGTSGTNEQFF TGTGCCATCAGCGACCAGGGGACTAGCGGGACCAATGAGCAGTTCTTC
TRBJ2-1 TRBV11-2 - - CASSLGLSSSYKLQFF TGTGCCAGCAGCTTAGGACTTTCCTCCTCCTACAAATTGCAGTTCTTC
TRBJ2-1 TRBV20-1 - - CSASRNPDNEQFF TGCAGTGCTAGTCGTAACCCGGACAATGAGCAGTTCTTC
TRBJ2-1 TRBV12-3/TRBV12-4 - many CASSSPTRRYGDEQFF TGTGCCAGCAGTTCGCCGACTAGACGGTACGGCGATGAGCAGTTCTTC
TRBJ2-6 TRBV7-2 - - CASTQAGANVLTF TGTGCCAGCACCCAGGCAGGGGCCAACGTCCTGACTTTC
TRBJ1-2 TRBV27 - - CASSTNNYGYTF TGTGCCAGCAGTACAAATAACTATGGCTACACCTTC
TRBJ2-7 TRBV11-2 TRBD2 - CVNSVGRGAMDEQYF TGTGTCAACAGCGTCGGGAGGGGCGCGATGGACGAGCAGTACTTC
TRBJ2-5 TRBV20-1 TRBD2 many CSAALGTSGSGETQYF TGCAGTGCTGCACTGGGTACTAGCGGGAGTGGAGAGACCCAGTACTTC
TRBJ2-7 TRBV28 - - CACSLLGSGTEGYEQYF TGTGCCTGCAGTTTATTAGGGAGCGGGACAGAGGGATACGAGCAGTACTTC
TRBJ2-7 TRBV29-1 TRBD2 - CSVGSGRSYKQYF TGCAGCGTTGGTAGCGGGAGATCCTACAAGCAGTACTTC
TRBJ2-5 TRBV5-1 - many CASSPGQMGRETQYF TGCGCCAGCAGCCCCGGACAGATGGGTAGGGAGACCCAGTACTTC
TRBJ2-5 TRBV4-1 TRBD2 - CARSPSGSHETQYF TGCGCCAGGAGCCCTAGCGGGAGTCATGAGACCCAGTACTTC
TRBJ2-4 TRBV5-1 TRBD1 many CASRFRDREADIQYF TGCGCCAGCAGGTTCCGGGACAGGGAGGCGGACATTCAGTACTTC
TRBJ2-1 TRBV5-1 - - CASILEAGSSYNEQFF TGCGCCAGCATCTTGGAGGCGGGTAGCTCCTACAATGAACAGTTCTTC
TRBJ2-1 TRBV30 - - CAWRDQIPGGSEHFF TGTGCCTGGAGGGATCAAATACCCGGGGGCTCGGAGCATTTCTTC
TRBJ2-4 TRBV4-1 - - CASSQPARGTCRNIHYF TGCGCCAGCAGCCAACCCGCCCGGGGGACCTGTAGGAACATTCACTACTTC
TRBJ1-1 TRBV4-1 TRBD1 many CASSQVLDRMNTEAFF TGCGCCAGCAGCCAAGTCCTGGACAGGATGAACACTGAAGCTTTCTTT
TRBJ2-7 TRBV7-9 TRBD2 once CASSWVGLADPYEQYF TGTGCCAGCAGCTGGGTGGGACTAGCAGACCCCTACGAGCAGTACTTC
TRBJ1-5 TRBV10-2 - - CVSRKAGSSNQPQHF TGCGTCAGCAGAAAAGCTGGGTCTTCCAATCAGCCCCAGCATTTT
TRBJ1-2 TRBV2 - many CASSDGRHYGYTF TGTGCCAGCAGTGACGGGCGGCACTATGGCTACACCTTC
TRBJ2-3 TRBV18 TRBD2 - CASSPNRLGPGLQFPQYF TGTGCCAGCTCACCTAATCGATTGGGACCGGGACTACAGTTTCCGCAGTATTTT
TRBJ2-7 TRBV9 TRBD1 - CASSTHTGQQYEQYF TGTGCCAGCAGCACTCACACGGGACAGCAGTACGAGCAGTACTTC
TRBJ2-2 TRBV7-9 - - CASSLNTNAGELFF TGTGCCAGCAGCTTAAATACTAACGCCGGGGAGCTGTTTTTT
TRBJ2-1 TRBV6-2/TRBV6-3 - - CACSYPLEASYNELFF TGTGCCTGCAGTTATCCCCTGGAGGCTTCCTACAATGAGCTGTTCTTC
TRBJ2-1 TRBV29-1 - - CNAKKREGGEQFF TGTAACGCCAAGAAGCGTGAGGGAGGTGAGCAGTTCTTC
TRBJ2-7 TRBV6-5 - - CASSYYFAPRSYNEQYF TGTGCCAGCAGTTACTACTTTGCCCCCAGGTCCTACAATGAGCAGTACTTC
TRBJ2-1 TRBV6-2/TRBV6-3 - many CASSYIGEVDEQFF TGTGCCAGCAGTTACATAGGGGAGGTGGACGAGCAGTTCTTC
TRBJ2-3 TRBV7-2 TRBD2 few CASSLGLAGGRDTQYF TGTGCCAGCAGCTTAGGCCTAGCGGGTGGTAGGGATACGCAGTATTTT
TRBJ1-1 TRBV11-2 - once CANSLNIEASF TGTGCCAACAGCTTGAACATTGAAGCTTCCTTT
TRBJ2-5 TRBV5-4 - - CAGSPVPLGGLETQYF TGTGCCGGCAGCCCAGTACCTCTCGGAGGGCTGGAGACCCAGTACTTC
TRBJ2-7 TRBV20-1 - medium-sized CSARERDSYEQYF TGCAGTGCTAGAGAGAGGGACTCCTACGAGCAGTACTTC
TRBJ2-7 TRBV28 - - CTSSFPTGSVVYEQHF TGTACCAGCAGTTTTCCTACCGGGAGCGTTGTCTACGAGCAGCACTTC
TRBJ1-2 TRBV29-1 - - CSVRRVGVDYGYTF TGCAGCGTTCGTAGAGTCGGGGTCGACTATGGCTACACCTTC
TRBJ1-4 TRBV12-3/TRBV12-4 - - CASSLGNRWANEKLFF TGTGCCAGCAGTTTAGGGAACAGGTGGGCTAATGAGAAACTGTTTTTT
TRBJ1-5 TRBV30 TRBD1 many CAWRGQASNQPQHF TGTGCCTGGAGAGGACAGGCTAGCAATCAGCCCCAGCATTTT
TRBJ2-3 TRBV11-2 - many CASSRDDTDTQYF TGTGCCAGCAGCCGGGACGATACAGATACGCAGTATTTT
TRBJ1-4 TRBV6-5 TRBD1 - CAIRPVDRGKKLFF TGTGCCATCAGACCCGTGGACAGGGGAAAAAAACTGTTTTTT